These T cell receptor beta chains were read from a single sample in a study of shared T cell receptors in the human thymus. The assay was immunoSEQ multiplex PCR, and TCRdb's table has in-frame clones only and misses some. The repertoire holds 630,000 or so clones, with more than 70% as singletons. These sequences were also reported in another study, on human thymus T cells.

The specimen was thymocytes. The receptors were sampled from a boy under two years old with a congenital heart defect. Both conserved end residues are part of each CDR3. D genes are given only for firm matches. Clone size is stated in some rows and not others, as once, few, many or a class when expanded.

V,D,size,J,length,DNA,CDR3
TRBV2,TRBD1,-,TRBJ1-5,13,TGTGCCAGCAGGGGACAGGGGAATCAGCCCCAGCATTTT,CASRGQGNQPQHF
TRBV27,-,-,TRBJ2-5,14,TGTGCCAGCAGTTCCCGACCAGGGAGGGAGACCCAGTACTTC,CASSSRPGRETQYF
TRBV5-4,TRBD1,once,TRBJ2-4,18,TGTGCCAGCAGCCGAGGGACAGGAGGGGGATTAGCCAAAAACATTCAGTACTTC,CASSRGTGGGLAKNIQYF
TRBV28,TRBD1,few,TRBJ1-1,16,TGTGCCAGCAGTTCCCCGGGACAGGGAGGGAGGACTGAAGCTTTCTTT,CASSSPGQGGRTEAFF
TRBV28,-,-,TRBJ1-3,17,TGTGCCAGCAGTTTTCAGCGGCAGGGACATTTTGGAAACACCATATATTTT,CASSFQRQGHFGNTIYF
TRBV2,-,-,TRBJ1-2,13,TGTGCCAGCAGTGTGGGCCAGAACTATGGCTACACCTTC,CASSVGQNYGYTF
TRBV27,TRBD2,-,TRBJ2-2,16,TGTGCCAGCAGTTTGCCGGGGGGTAGTATGGCCGGGGAGCTGTTTTTT,CASSLPGGSMAGELFF
TRBV6-5,TRBD1,-,TRBJ1-6,15,TGTGCCAGCAGTGCAGAGGGGGCAGGTAATTCACCCCTCCACTTT,CASSAEGAGNSPLHF
TRBV27,TRBD1,-,TRBJ1-5,16,TGTGCCAGCAGTTTACAAGCAGGGGGTAGCGGTCAGCCCCAGCATTTT,CASSLQAGGSGQPQHF
TRBV2,TRBD1,-,TRBJ2-5,17,TGTGCCAGCAGTGAAGCGAAAGACAGGGTGAGGGGGGAGACCCAGTACTTC,CASSEAKDRVRGETQYF
TRBV10-3,-,-,TRBJ2-7,17,TGTGCCATCAGTACCACCCGACAGCCAACTACCTCCTACGAGCAGTACTTC,CAISTTRQPTTSYEQYF
TRBV19,-,-,TRBJ1-4,16,TGTGCCAGTAGTATAAGCCCCCAGGGAACGGATGAAAAACTGTTTTTT,CASSISPQGTDEKLFF
TRBV7-2,TRBD2,once,TRBJ2-3,16,TGTGCCAGCAGCTTCAACGGACTAGCGGGTACAGATACGCAGTATTTT,CASSFNGLAGTDTQYF
TRBV28,-,-,TRBJ2-7,18,TGTGCCAGCAGTTCCCAGGACACCCCCGTAAAGACCTTCTACGAGCAGTACTTC,CASSSQDTPVKTFYEQYF
TRBV27,TRBD1,-,TRBJ2-3,16,TGTGCCAGCAGTCAAGCCGGGACAGGGGTGACAGATACGCAGTATTTT,CASSQAGTGVTDTQYF
TRBV7-8,TRBD2,-,TRBJ2-3,16,TGTGCCAGCAGCTTAGGGCTAGCGGGGGATATGGATACGCAGTATTTT,CASSLGLAGDMDTQYF
TRBV7-6,TRBD1,-,TRBJ2-1,18,TGTGCCAGCAGCTTCTGGACAGGGGGCCCCGAGTCCTACAATGAGCAGTTCTTC,CASSFWTGGPESYNEQFF
TRBV10-3,TRBD2,-,TRBJ2-1,15,TGTGCCATCAGGGGGAGCGGGAGGGCCACGAATGAGCAGTTCTTC,CAIRGSGRATNEQFF
TRBV27,-,-,TRBJ1-4,14,TGTGCCAGCAGTCCCCACAAAACTAATGAAAAACTGTTTTTT,CASSPHKTNEKLFF
TRBV27,-,once,TRBJ2-2,16,TGTGCCAGCAGTTTAGGGTTCAGGGCGAACACCGGGGAGCTGTTTTTT,CASSLGFRANTGELFF
TRBV4-3,TRBD1,-,TRBJ2-1,15,TGCGCCAGCAGCCTTGACAGGGTAAGAGGCAATGAGCAGTTCTTC,CASSLDRVRGNEQFF
TRBV2,TRBD2,-,TRBJ2-1,17,TGTGCCAGCCGCCTAGCGGGGGGCCAACGGGGTTTAAATGAGCAGTTCTTC,CASRLAGGQRGLNEQFF